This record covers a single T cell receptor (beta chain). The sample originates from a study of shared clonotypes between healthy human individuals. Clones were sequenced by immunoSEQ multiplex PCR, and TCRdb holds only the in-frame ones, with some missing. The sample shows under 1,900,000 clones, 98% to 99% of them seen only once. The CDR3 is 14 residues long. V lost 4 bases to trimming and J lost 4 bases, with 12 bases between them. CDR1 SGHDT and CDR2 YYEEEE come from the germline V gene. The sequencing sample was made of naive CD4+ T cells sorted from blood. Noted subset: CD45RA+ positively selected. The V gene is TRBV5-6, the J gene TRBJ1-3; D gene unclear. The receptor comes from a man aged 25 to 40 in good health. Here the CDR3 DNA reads TGTGCCAGCAGCGGTAGGGTTCTCGGAAACACCATATATTTT. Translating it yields CASSGRVLGNTIYF.